These T cell receptor beta chains were read from a single sample in a study of blood T cell repertoires in COVID-19. Sequencing used immunoSEQ multiplex PCR; TCRdb keeps in-frame clones, though not all of them. The sample consists of 110,000 to 150,000 clones, around 85% of them appearing once. The sequenced sample was PBMCs or T cells enriched from blood (not recorded which). Every receptor here comes from a man in his fifties who had recovered from COVID-19. Each CDR3 is given with its conserved first and last residue. A D gene is named only where the DNA matches it firmly. Size is stated for part of the rows, as once, few or many counts, or as a class when the clone is expanded.

V gene,D gene,clone size,J gene,CDR3 protein,CDR3 DNA
TRBV24-1,-,-,TRBJ1-1,CATSDGANTEAFF,TGTGCCACCAGTGATGGAGCGAACACTGAAGCTTTCTTT
TRBV7-3,TRBD1,-,TRBJ2-2,CASSLGQGSGTNTGELFF,TGTGCCAGCAGCCTAGGACAGGGCTCCGGGACGAACACCGGGGAGCTGTTTTTT
TRBV9,-,-,TRBJ1-1,CASRGGQNTEAFF,TGTGCCAGCCGCGGGGGGCAGAACACTGAAGCTTTCTTT
TRBV2,-,-,TRBJ2-3,CASKGVDTQYF,TGTGCCAGCAAAGGGGTAGATACGCAGTATTTT
TRBV18,-,-,TRBJ2-7,CASSPAGVPYEQYF,TGTGCCAGCTCACCCGCAGGGGTCCCCTACGAGCAGTACTTC
TRBV18,-,-,TRBJ1-4,CASSPWGATNEKLFF,TGTGCCAGCTCACCGTGGGGAGCAACTAATGAAAAACTGTTTTTT
TRBV27,TRBD2,-,TRBJ2-3,CASSLTSGASDTQYF,TGTGCCAGCAGTTTAACTAGCGGGGCATCAGATACGCAGTATTTT
TRBV3-1/TRBV3-2,TRBD1,-,TRBJ1-2,CASSQGQGYGYTF,TGTGCCAGCAGCCAAGGACAGGGTTATGGCTACACCTTC
TRBV30,TRBD2,-,TRBJ2-1,CAWSPTGTSGYNEQFF,TGTGCCTGGAGTCCGACCGGGACTAGCGGATACAATGAGCAGTTCTTC
TRBV19,-,-,TRBJ2-2,CASRVQGGPGELFF,TGTGCCAGTAGGGTCCAGGGGGGCCCCGGGGAGCTGTTTTTT
TRBV27,-,once,TRBJ2-7,CASSLLGAASSGYEQYF,TGTGCCAGCAGTTTACTGGGGGCTGCCTCCTCTGGCTACGAGCAGTACTTC
TRBV6-5,TRBD1,-,TRBJ1-6,CASSYDRGNSPLHF,TGTGCCAGCAGTTACGACAGGGGAAATTCACCCCTCCACTTT
TRBV15,TRBD1,few,TRBJ1-1,CATSRVRNLGQGSTEAFF,TGTGCCACCAGCAGAGTGCGGAACTTGGGACAGGGTAGCACTGAAGCTTTCTTT
TRBV7-9,-,-,TRBJ2-1,CASSLEAGAAEQFF,TGTGCCAGCAGCTTAGAGGCCGGTGCGGCTGAGCAGTTCTTC
TRBV28,-,few,TRBJ1-1,CASSLRVTEAFF,TGTGCCAGCAGTTTACGGGTGACTGAAGCTTTCTTT
TRBV6-5,TRBD1,once,TRBJ1-1,CASRFDRGTEAFF,TGTGCCAGCAGGTTCGACAGGGGAACTGAAGCTTTCTTT
TRBV20-1,TRBD2,-,TRBJ2-3,CSASESGGSTDTQYF,TGCAGTGCTAGTGAGAGCGGGGGAAGCACAGATACGCAGTATTTT
TRBV27,TRBD2,-,TRBJ2-3,CASSPKFDGGASTDTQYF,TGTGCCAGCAGCCCTAAGTTCGACGGGGGGGCTAGCACAGATACGCAGTATTTT
TRBV6-1,TRBD1,-,TRBJ2-7,CASSELGGGQGVAYEQYF,TGTGCCAGCAGTGAATTAGGCGGGGGACAGGGGGTTGCCTACGAGCAGTACTTC
TRBV10-1,TRBD1,-,TRBJ2-5,CASSGTGGTQYF,TGCGCCAGCAGTGGGACAGGGGGGACCCAGTACTTC
TRBV12-3/TRBV12-4,-,-,TRBJ2-5,CASSTSGLETQYF,TGTGCCAGCAGTACCAGCGGGCTAGAGACCCAGTACTTC
TRBV10-2,-,-,TRBJ2-2,CASSLQTRAPTGELFF,TGCGCCAGCAGTTTGCAGACTAGGGCCCCCACCGGGGAGCTGTTTTTT
TRBV6-5,-,-,TRBJ1-5,CASSYSSNQPQHF,TGTGCCAGCAGTTACTCGTCTAATCAGCCCCAGCATTTT
TRBV19,TRBD1,-,TRBJ1-2,CASNPAGQAYGYTF,TGTGCCAGTAATCCCGCGGGACAGGCCTATGGCTACACCTTC
TRBV5-1,-,-,TRBJ1-2,CASSLGAYGYTF,TGCGCCAGCAGCCTTGGGGCCTATGGCTACACCTTC
TRBV18,TRBD1,-,TRBJ1-2,CASSPSGTGRIGYTF,TGTGCCAGCTCACCATCAGGGACAGGGAGGATTGGCTACACCTTC
TRBV5-6,-,-,TRBJ1-1,CASSLVGGGTEGEAFF,TGTGCCAGCAGCTTGGTAGGGGGGGGCACAGAAGGTGAAGCTTTCTTT
TRBV4-3,-,-,TRBJ2-3,CASSQDSAKADTQYF,TGCGCCAGCAGCCAAGATAGTGCGAAAGCAGATACGCAGTATTTT
TRBV19,TRBD1,few,TRBJ2-6,CASSQGVANVLTF,TGTGCCAGTAGCCAGGGGGTAGCCAACGTCCTGACTTTC
TRBV28,-,few,TRBJ1-1,CASSSIQANMNTEAFF,TGTGCCAGCAGTTCCATACAGGCGAACATGAACACTGAAGCTTTCTTT
TRBV6-4,-,-,TRBJ2-2,CASRPTGTGELFF,TGTGCCAGCAGACCCACGGGCACCGGGGAGCTGTTTTTT
TRBV4-3,TRBD1,-,TRBJ2-7,CASSQGPGQSSYEQYF,TGCGCCAGCAGCCAAGGACCGGGACAGAGCTCCTACGAGCAGTACTTC
TRBV15,TRBD1,-,TRBJ2-2,CATSLDRGAGELFF,TGTGCCACCAGCCTGGACAGGGGGGCCGGGGAGCTGTTTTTT